This TCR beta chain was sequenced during a study of metastatic and nonmetastatic thyroid tumors. Germline lookup yields CDR1 GTSNPN and CDR2 SVGIG (reference sequence). With 1 base removed from V and 8 bases from J, the gap between germline ends came to 12 bases. This CDR3 contains 13 residues. Nobody among the patients had been given any treatment before thyroid surgery. This clone was recorded many times. TCRdb redid the clone calls on the PCR reads using MiXCR. Among about 69,000 clones listed, over 12% were seen once. The sequencing sample was made of blood. The sequence was obtained from a male donor with papillary thyroid cancer or a benign thyroid nodule (not recorded which). Some clones in this sample may be carry-over from other donors' samples. The chain couples TRBV30 to TRBJ2-1; possibly TRBD2 for D (6 bases). Written as DNA, the CDR3 is TGTGCCTGGAGTGGTCTGGGAGGCGATGAGCAGTTCTTC. Translated: CAWSGLGGDEQFF.